Each of the 21 T cell receptor beta chains below was sequenced from the same sample in a study of beta chain features in type 1 diabetes. The sequenced template was cDNA made from the entire isolated RNA. TCRdb's copy holds only in-frame clones and misses some; the assay was immunoSEQ multiplex PCR. Here the sample spans 350,000 to 400,000 clones, about 15% being singletons. Sequencing was performed on naive CD4+ T cells from blood. These receptors all stem from a woman younger than 35 in good health.

There are a few counts of this clone. The chain uses TRBV7-9 and TRBJ2-5; 8 bases map to TRBD1. Germline CDR1 and CDR2: SEHNR and FQNEAQ (reference sequence). This CDR3 has 14 residues. V lost 7 bases, J lost 1 base, and 5 bases stayed unmatched. CDR3 region: CASTLGQGQETQYF. The DNA of the CDR3 is TGTGCCAGCACCCTAGGACAGGGCCAAGAGACCCAGTACTTC.

This chain connects TRBV5-1 to TRBJ2-3; TRBD1 agrees at 7 bases. The CDR3 totals 16 residues. Trimming cost V 4 bases and J 1 base; bases outside gene matches: 9. The germline V gene has CDR1 SGHRS and CDR2 YFSETQ. CDR3 nucleotide sequence: TGCGCCAGCAGCCCGACGGGGCAGGGGGGCACAGATACGCAGTATTTT. This encodes CASSPTGQGGTDTQYF.

This clone was observed a handful of times. The rearrangement joins TRBV30 to TRBJ2-1; maybe TRBD1 (6 bases). The CDR3 length is 13 residues. The V gene lost 0 bases and the J gene lost 12 bases, with 15 bases spanning the gap. Germline V gene data show CDR1 as GTSNPN and CDR2 as SVGIG (reference sequence). The CDR3 protein is CAWSVVYPRGQFF. The CDR3, as DNA: TGTGCCTGGAGTGTAGTCTACCCCAGGGGGCAGTTCTTC.

The CDR3 spells CAWSESTGAGGPSNEQFF. In DNA, the CDR3 is TGTGCCTGGAGTGAATCGACCGGAGCGGGAGGGCCCTCCAATGAGCAGTTCTTC. The chain recombines TRBV30 with TRBJ2-1; 10 nucleotides agree with TRBD2. CDR1 GTSNPN and CDR2 SVGIG come from the germline V gene (reference sequence). V was pared by 1 base and J by 6 bases, with 15 bases of the junction left unmatched. CDR3 length: 18 residues.

V and J are TRBV11-2 and TRBJ2-3, with 12 nucleotides matching TRBD2. Germline V lookup: CDR1 SGHAT, CDR2 FQNNGV. This CDR3 has 16 amino acids. Unmatched junction bases numbered 5, after V lost 5 bases and J lost 2 bases. The CDR3 spells CASSTGLAGFTDTQYF. CDR3 in DNA: TGTGCCAGCAGCACCGGACTAGCGGGGTTCACAGATACGCAGTATTTT. The full variable domain, with the rest looked up from reference TRBV11-2 and TRBJ2-3, is EAGVAQSPRYKIIEKRQSVAFWCNPISGHATLYWYQQILGQGPKLLIQFQNNGVVDDSQLPKDRFSAERLKGVDSTLKIQPAKLEDSAVYLCASSTGLAGFTDTQYFGPGTRLTVL.

This clone has only a few counts. This rearrangement joins TRBV6-5 to TRBJ2-5, with TRBD2 as a possible D gene (5 bases). CDR1 and CDR2 from the germline V gene are MNHEY and SVGAGI. This CDR3 has 11 amino acids. Trimming took 7 bases from V and 5 from J, leaving 8 bases between them. The chain's CDR3 is CASKRQETQYF. For the CDR3, the DNA is TGTGCCAGCAAGCGGCAGGAGACCCAGTACTTC.

The chain recombines TRBV5-1 with TRBJ2-1, with D perhaps TRBD1 (5 bases). This CDR3 contains 14 residues. Per germline, CDR1 SGHRS and CDR2 YFSETQ. V gave up 0 bases and J gave up 3 bases, with 7 bases separating them. The CDR3 sequence: CASSLGQHYNEQFF. DNA of the CDR3: TGCGCCAGCAGCTTGGGACAGCACTACAATGAGCAGTTCTTC.

In its sample, this clone was seen a few times. The chain has TRBV5-1 and TRBJ1-1, with 7 nucleotides matching TRBD1. The CDR3 sequence is 15 residues long. J lost 6 bases, V lost 4 bases, and 12 bases had no gene match. CDR1 and CDR2 from the germline V gene are SGHRS and YFSETQ. Written as DNA, the CDR3 is TGCGCCAGCAGCAACCTAGGGGGCGCGGAGTCTGAAGCTTTCTTT. This encodes CASSNLGGAESEAFF. The variable domain in full, with the rest retrieved from reference TRBV5-1 and TRBJ1-1, is KAGVTQTPRYLIKTRGQQVTLSCSPISGHRSVSWYQQTPGQGLQFLFEYFSETQRNKGNFPGRFSGRQFSNSRSEMNVSTLELGDSALYLCASSNLGGAESEAFFGQGTRLTVV.

V gene TRBV4-3 combines with J gene TRBJ2-7; D is unclear. This CDR3 spans 14 amino acids. Trimming left V 0 bases short and J 9 bases short, with 15 bases between. Germline V gives CDR1 LGHNA, CDR2 YSLEER. The CDR3 loop is CASSQDLGRRRQYF. The CDR3 DNA reads TGCGCCAGCAGCCAAGATCTGGGTCGGAGACGGCAGTACTTC.

V usage is TRBV2 and J usage is TRBJ2-1; perhaps TRBD2 as D (5 bases). Trimming cost V 4 bases and J 9 bases, with 19 bases left between them. The CDR3 has 15 amino acids. Germline CDR1 SNHLY, CDR2 FYNNEI. CDR3 in amino acids: CASSGWTSFGGEQFF. In nucleotides, the CDR3 is TGTGCCAGCAGTGGGTGGACTTCATTCGGCGGTGAGCAGTTCTTC.

The chain has TRBV7-2 and TRBJ2-5; D is perhaps TRBD1 (6 bases). V lost 4 bases to trimming and J lost 6 bases, with 21 bases between them. The CDR3 spans 16 residues. Germline-derived CDR1 and CDR2 are SGHTA and FQGNSA. In nucleotides, the CDR3 is TGTGCCAGCAGCTCCCCTGGGGTGGGGGCCGGGAAGACCCAGTACTTC. Amino acid sequence: CASSSPGVGAGKTQYF.

The CDR3 DNA follows: TGTGCCAGCAGCTTAGAAGGCAGTAGCCTCGAGCAGTACTTC. Translation gives CASSLEGSSLEQYF. The chain combines TRBV13 with TRBJ2-7; no definite D call. V was pared by 1 base and J by 6 bases, with 13 bases between. The CDR3 covers 14 residues. CDR1 is PRHDT and CDR2 is FYEKMQ in the germline V gene (reference sequence).

This clone was seen more than once but under ten times. This chain uses TRBV29-1 with TRBJ2-7; TRBD1 matches 9 bases. V dropped 4 bases and J dropped 6; count of bases not matched to a gene: 7. From germline, CDR1 is SQVTM and CDR2 ANQGSEA. This CDR3 is built from 13 residues. The CDR3 loop is CSVGPGQGTEQYF. The CDR3 DNA follows: TGCAGCGTTGGGCCCGGACAGGGGACCGAGCAGTACTTC.

The chain has TRBV7-2 and TRBJ2-1; 13 positions agree with TRBD2. V lost 4 bases to trimming and J lost 5 bases; unmatched junction nucleotides: 8. CDR1 and CDR2 from the germline V gene are SGHTA and FQGNSA. The CDR3 extends over 17 amino acids. This chain's CDR3 is CASSSRTSGRSHNEQFF. The CDR3 DNA reads as TGTGCCAGCAGCTCCCGGACTAGCGGGAGAAGCCACAATGAGCAGTTCTTC.

The chain couples TRBV5-1 to TRBJ2-7; TRBD1 agrees at 9 bases. Germline assignment: CDR1 SGHRS and CDR2 YFSETQ. V trimming: 4 bases; J trimming: 4 bases; junction bases outside the gene matches: 9. This CDR3 spans 15 amino acids. The DNA of the CDR3 is TGCGCCAGCAGCCTGGGGGACAGGGATGCTTACGAGCAGTACTTC. This encodes CASSLGDRDAYEQYF.

The rearrangement links TRBV7-3 to TRBJ2-7, with 8 bases identical to TRBD2. There are 15 residues in the CDR3. With V trimmed by 4 bases and J by 3 bases, 8 bases remained unmatched. Germline CDR1 reads SGHTA; CDR2 reads FQGTGA. CDR3 in DNA: TGTGCCAGCAGCTCAAGTAGCGGGAACGGCTACGAGCAGTACTTC. It encodes CASSSSSGNGYEQYF.

Only a few counts were recorded for this clone. The chain employs TRBV25-1 and TRBJ2-7, with 9 bases matching TRBD1. The CDR3 runs to 14 residues. Germline CDR1 is MGHDK and CDR2 is SYGVNS. The V gene end was trimmed by 3 bases and the J gene end by 1 base; junction bases not matched to a gene: 1. The CDR3 DNA sequence: TGTGCCAGCAGTGATGGGACAGGGTCCTACGAGCAGTACTTC. Amino acids: CASSDGTGSYEQYF.

The V and J genes are TRBV7-2 and TRBJ2-1; TRBD2 matches at 14 bases. Germline CDR1 SGHTA, CDR2 FQGNSA. The CDR3 spans 16 residues. Trimming took 8 bases from V and 9 from J; bases not matched to a gene: 12. CDR3 amino acids: CASGGQGLAGEREQFF. CDR3 sequence (DNA): TGTGCCAGCGGGGGCCAGGGACTAGCGGGAGAGCGTGAGCAGTTCTTC.

This sequence joins TRBV29-1 and TRBJ2-7, with a tentative D call TRBD2 (5 bases). Trimming cost V 7 bases and J 5 bases, with 12 bases left between them. Germline CDR1 and CDR2: SQVTM and ANQGSEA. This CDR3 comprises 11 residues. CDR3 in DNA: TGCAGCGCCGGGAACGGCGACGAGCAGTACTTC. Protein: CSAGNGDEQYF.

The gene calls are TRBV4-1 and TRBJ2-7; D unresolved. Germline V gene lookup returns CDR1 MGHRA and CDR2 YSYEKL. V shed 2 bases and J shed 0 bases, with 11 bases lying between them. This CDR3 has 15 amino acids. CDR3 nucleotide sequence: TGCGCCAGCAGCCAACCCGCACGTAGCTCCTACGAGCAGTACTTC. Translation gives CASSQPARSSYEQYF.

Concerning this clone itself: The sample has other DNA sequences that encode this CDR3 too. The V gene is TRBV5-1, the J gene TRBJ2-5; D is unclear. Deletions cut 0 bases from V and 1 base from J, with 7 bases between. This CDR3 has 14 residues. The germline gives CDR1 SGHRS, CDR2 YFSETQ. For the CDR3, the DNA is TGCGCCAGCAGCTTGGTGGGCCTCCAAGAGACCCAGTACTTC. Translation gives CASSLVGLQETQYF.